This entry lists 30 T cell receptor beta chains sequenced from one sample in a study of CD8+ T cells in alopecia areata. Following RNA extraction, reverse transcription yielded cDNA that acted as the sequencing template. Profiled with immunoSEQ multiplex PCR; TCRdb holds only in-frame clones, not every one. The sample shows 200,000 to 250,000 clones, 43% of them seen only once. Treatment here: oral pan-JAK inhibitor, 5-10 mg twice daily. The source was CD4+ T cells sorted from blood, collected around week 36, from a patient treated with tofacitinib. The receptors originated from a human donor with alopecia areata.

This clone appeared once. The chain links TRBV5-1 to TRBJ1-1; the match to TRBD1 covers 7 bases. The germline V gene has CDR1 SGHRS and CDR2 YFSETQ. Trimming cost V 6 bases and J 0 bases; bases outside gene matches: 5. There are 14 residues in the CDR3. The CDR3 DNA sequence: TGCGCCAGCACCATGGGACAGATGAACACTGAAGCTTTCTTT. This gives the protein CASTMGQMNTEAFF.

The CDR3 region is CASSRDYRGGETQYF. As DNA, the CDR3 is TGCGCCAGCAGCCGCGATTACAGGGGTGGCGAGACCCAGTACTTC. V is TRBV4-3 and J is TRBJ2-5; 7 positions match TRBD1. The CDR3 totals 15 residues. The germline gives CDR1 LGHNA, CDR2 YSLEER. V lost 4 bases to trimming and J lost 5 bases; unmatched junction nucleotides: 10.

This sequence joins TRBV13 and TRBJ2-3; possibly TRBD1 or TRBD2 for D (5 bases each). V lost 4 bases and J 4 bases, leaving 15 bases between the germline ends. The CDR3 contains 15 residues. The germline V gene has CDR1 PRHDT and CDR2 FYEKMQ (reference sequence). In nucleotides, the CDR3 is TGTGCCAGCAGCTACGGGACGGATGTTGCAGATACGCAGTATTTT. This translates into CASSYGTDVADTQYF.

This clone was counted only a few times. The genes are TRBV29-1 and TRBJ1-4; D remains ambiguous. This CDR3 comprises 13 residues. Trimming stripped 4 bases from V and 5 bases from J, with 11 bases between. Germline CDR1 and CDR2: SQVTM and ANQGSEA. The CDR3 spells CSVGWMGNEKLFF. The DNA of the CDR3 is TGCAGCGTTGGGTGGATGGGGAATGAAAAACTGTTTTTT.

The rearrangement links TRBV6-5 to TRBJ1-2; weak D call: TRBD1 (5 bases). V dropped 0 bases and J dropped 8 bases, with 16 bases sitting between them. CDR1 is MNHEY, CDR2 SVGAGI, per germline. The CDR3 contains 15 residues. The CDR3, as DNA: TGTGCCAGCAGTTACTCCATCGGTGGGGCGGGCGGCTACACCTTC. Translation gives CASSYSIGGAGGYTF.

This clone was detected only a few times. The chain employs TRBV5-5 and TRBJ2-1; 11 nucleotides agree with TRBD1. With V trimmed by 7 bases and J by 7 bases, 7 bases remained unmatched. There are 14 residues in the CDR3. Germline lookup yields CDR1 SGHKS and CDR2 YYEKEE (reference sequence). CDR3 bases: TGTGCCAGCGCCCGGGACAGGGGGAGGAATGAGCAGTTCTTC. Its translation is CASARDRGRNEQFF.

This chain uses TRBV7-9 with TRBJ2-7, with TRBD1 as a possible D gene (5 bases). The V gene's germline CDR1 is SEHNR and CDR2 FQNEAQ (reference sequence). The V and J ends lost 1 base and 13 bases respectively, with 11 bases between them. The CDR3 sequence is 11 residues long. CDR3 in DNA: TGTGCCAGCAGCTTAGGACAGACATTTTACTTC. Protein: CASSLGQTFYF.

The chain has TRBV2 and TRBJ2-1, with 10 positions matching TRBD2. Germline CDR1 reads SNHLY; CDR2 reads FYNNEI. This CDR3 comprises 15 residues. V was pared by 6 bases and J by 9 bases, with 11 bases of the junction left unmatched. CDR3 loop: CASRPGTSETGEQFF. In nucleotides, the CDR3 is TGTGCCAGCAGACCCGGGACTAGCGAAACTGGTGAGCAGTTCTTC.

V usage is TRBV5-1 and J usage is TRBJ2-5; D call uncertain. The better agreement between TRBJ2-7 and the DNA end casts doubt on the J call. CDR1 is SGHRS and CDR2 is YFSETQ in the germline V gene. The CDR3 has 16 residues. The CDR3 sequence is CASSLDRAVLAYEQYF. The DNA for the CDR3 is TGCGCCAGCAGCTTGGACCGGGCGGTTCTCGCCTACGAGCAGTACTTC.

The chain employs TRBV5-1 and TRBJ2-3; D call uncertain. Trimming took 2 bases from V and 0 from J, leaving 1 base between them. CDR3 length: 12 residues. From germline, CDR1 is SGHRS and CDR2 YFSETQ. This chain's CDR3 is CASSFSTDTQYF. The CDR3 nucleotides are TGCGCCAGCAGCTTTAGCACAGATACGCAGTATTTT. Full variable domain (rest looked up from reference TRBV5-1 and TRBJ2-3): KAGVTQTPRYLIKTRGQQVTLSCSPISGHRSVSWYQQTPGQGLQFLFEYFSETQRNKGNFPGRFSGRQFSNSRSEMNVSTLELGDSALYLCASSFSTDTQYFGPGTRLTVL.

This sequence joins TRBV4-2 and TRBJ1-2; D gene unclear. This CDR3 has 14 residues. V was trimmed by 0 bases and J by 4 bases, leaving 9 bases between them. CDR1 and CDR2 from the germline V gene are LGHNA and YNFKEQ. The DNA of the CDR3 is TGTGCCAGCAGCCAAGATGGAGTGAGCTATGGCTACACCTTC. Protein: CASSQDGVSYGYTF.

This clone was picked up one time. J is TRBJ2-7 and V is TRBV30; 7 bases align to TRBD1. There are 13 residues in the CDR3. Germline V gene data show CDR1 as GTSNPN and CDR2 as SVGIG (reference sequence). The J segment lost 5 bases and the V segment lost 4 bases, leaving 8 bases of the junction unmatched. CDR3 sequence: CAWTRQGVNEQYF. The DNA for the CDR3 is TGTGCCTGGACTAGACAGGGAGTCAACGAGCAGTACTTC.

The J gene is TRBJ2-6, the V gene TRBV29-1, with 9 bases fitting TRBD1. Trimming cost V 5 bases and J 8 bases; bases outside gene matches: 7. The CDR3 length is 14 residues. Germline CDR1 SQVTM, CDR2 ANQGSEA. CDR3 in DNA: TGCAGCGTTTCCGGGACAGGGACCCCCAACGTCCTGACTTTC. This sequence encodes CSVSGTGTPNVLTF.

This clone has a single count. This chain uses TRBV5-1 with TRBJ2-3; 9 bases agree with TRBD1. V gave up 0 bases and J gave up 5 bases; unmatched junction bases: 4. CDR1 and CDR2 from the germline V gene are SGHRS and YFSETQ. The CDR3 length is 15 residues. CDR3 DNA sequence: TGCGCCAGCAGCTTGGCCGTGACAGGGGGAGATACGCAGTATTTT. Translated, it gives CASSLAVTGGDTQYF.

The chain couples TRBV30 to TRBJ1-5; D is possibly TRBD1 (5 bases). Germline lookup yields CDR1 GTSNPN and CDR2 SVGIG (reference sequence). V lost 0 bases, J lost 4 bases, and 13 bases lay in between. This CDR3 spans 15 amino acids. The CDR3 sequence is CAWSVTTGRNQPQHF. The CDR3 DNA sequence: TGTGCCTGGAGTGTGACAACAGGCAGGAATCAGCCCCAGCATTTT. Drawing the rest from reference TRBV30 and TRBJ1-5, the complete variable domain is SQTIHQWPATLVQPVGSPLSLECTVEGTSNPNLYWYRQAAGRGLQLLFYSVGIGQISSEVPQNLSASRPQDRQFILSSKKLLLSDSGFYLCAWSVTTGRNQPQHFGDGTRLSIL.

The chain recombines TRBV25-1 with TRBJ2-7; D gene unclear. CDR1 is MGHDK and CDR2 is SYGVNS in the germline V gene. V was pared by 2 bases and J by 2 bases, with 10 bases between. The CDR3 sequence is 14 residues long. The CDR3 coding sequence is TGTGCCAGCAGTGAACCCCTACTGCCCTACGAGCAGTACTTC. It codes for CASSEPLLPYEQYF.

CDR3 nucleotides: TGTGCCAGCAGCTTAGAACTAGCGGGTGAGCAGTTCTTC. It specifies CASSLELAGEQFF. The chain links TRBV7-7 to TRBJ2-1; 9 nucleotides line up with TRBD2. Germline loops: CDR1 SSHAT, CDR2 FNYEAQ (reference sequence). The CDR3 has 13 amino acids. J lost 9 bases, V lost 1 base, and 1 base had no gene match. The whole variable domain, remainder taken from reference TRBV7-7 and TRBJ2-1, is GAGVSQSPRYKVTKRGQDVTLRCDPISSHATLYWYQQALGQGPEFLTYFNYEAQPDKSGLPSDRFSAERPEGSISTLTIQRTEQRDSAMYRCASSLELAGEQFFGPGTRLTVL.

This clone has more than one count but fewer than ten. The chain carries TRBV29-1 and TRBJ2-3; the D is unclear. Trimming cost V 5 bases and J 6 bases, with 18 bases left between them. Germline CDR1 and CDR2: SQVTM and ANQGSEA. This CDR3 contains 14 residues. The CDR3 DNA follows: TGCAGCGTTCGACGGACGATACCAGCGGATACGCAGTATTTT. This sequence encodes CSVRRTIPADTQYF.

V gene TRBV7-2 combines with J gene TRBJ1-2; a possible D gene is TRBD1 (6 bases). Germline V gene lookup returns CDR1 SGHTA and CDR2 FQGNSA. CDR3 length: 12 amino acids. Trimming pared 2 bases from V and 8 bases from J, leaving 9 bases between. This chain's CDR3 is CASSLQGSGYTF. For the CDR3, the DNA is TGTGCCAGCAGCTTACAGGGGAGCGGCTACACCTTC.

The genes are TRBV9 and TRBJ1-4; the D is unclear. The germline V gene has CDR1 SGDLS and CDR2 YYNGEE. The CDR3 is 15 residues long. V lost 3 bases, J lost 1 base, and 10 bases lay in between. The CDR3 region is CASSAVGETNEKLFF. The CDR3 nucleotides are TGTGCCAGCAGCGCCGTGGGAGAAACTAATGAAAAACTGTTTTTT.

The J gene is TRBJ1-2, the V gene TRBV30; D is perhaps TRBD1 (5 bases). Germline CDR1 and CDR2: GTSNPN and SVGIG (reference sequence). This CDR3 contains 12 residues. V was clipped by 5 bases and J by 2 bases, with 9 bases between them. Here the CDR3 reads CAWGRDNYGYTF. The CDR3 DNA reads TGTGCCTGGGGACGGGACAACTATGGCTACACCTTC.

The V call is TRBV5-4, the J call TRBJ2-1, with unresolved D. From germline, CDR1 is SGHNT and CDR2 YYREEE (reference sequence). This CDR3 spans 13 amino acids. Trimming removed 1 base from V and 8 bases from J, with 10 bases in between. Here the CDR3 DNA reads TGTGCCAGCAGCTTGATCTTAGAGGATGAGCAGTTCTTC. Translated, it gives CASSLILEDEQFF.

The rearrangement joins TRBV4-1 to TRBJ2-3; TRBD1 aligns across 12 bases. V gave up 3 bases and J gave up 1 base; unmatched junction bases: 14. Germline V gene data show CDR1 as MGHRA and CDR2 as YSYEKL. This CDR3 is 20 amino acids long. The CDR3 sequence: CASSHTGTGGSLSGTDTQYF. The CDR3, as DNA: TGCGCCAGCAGCCACACGGGGACAGGGGGCTCTTTGTCTGGCACAGATACGCAGTATTTT.

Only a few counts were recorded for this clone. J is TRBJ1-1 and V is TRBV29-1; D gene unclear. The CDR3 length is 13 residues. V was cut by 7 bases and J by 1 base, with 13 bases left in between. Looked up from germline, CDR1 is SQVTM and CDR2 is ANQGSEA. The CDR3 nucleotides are TGCAGCGGGGGTTTCCGGTCGAACACTGAAGCTTTCTTT. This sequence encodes CSGGFRSNTEAFF.

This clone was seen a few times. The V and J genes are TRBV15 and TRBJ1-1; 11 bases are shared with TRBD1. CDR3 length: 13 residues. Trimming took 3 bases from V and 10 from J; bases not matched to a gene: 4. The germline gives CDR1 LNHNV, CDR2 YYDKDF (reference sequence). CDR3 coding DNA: TGTGCCACCAGCAGGGACAGGGGGCTAGGAGCTTTCTTT. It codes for CATSRDRGLGAFF. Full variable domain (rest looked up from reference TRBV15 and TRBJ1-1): DAMVIQNPRYQVTQFGKPVTLSCSQTLNHNVMYWYQQKSSQAPKLLFHYYDKDFNNEADTPDNFQSRRPNTSFCFLDIRSPGLGDTAMYLCATSRDRGLGAFFGQGTRLTVV.

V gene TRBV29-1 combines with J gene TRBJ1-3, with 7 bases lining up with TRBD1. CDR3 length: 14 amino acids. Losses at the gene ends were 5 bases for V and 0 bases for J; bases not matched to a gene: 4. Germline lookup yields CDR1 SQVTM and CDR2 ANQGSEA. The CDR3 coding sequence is TGCAGCGTTCGACAGGGCTCCTCTGGAAACACCATATATTTT. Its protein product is CSVRQGSSGNTIYF.

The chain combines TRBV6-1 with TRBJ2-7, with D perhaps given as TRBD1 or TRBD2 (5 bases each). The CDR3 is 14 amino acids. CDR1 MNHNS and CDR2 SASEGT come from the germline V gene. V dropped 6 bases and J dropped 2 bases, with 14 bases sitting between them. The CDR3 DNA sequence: TGTGCCAGCAGCTCCTCGACGGGGCCCTACGAGCAGTACTTC. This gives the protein CASSSSTGPYEQYF.

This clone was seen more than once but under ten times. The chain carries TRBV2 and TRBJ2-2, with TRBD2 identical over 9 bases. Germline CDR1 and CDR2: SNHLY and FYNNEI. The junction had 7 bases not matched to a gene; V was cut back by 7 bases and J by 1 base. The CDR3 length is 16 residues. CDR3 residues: CASILSGRGNTGELFF. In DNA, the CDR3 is TGTGCCAGCATCCTTAGCGGGAGAGGGAACACCGGGGAGCTGTTTTTT.

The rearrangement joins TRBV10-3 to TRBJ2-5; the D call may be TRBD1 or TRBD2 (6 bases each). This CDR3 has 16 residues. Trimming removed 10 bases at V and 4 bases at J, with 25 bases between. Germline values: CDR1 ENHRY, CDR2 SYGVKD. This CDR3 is CASTTLRGPVSETQYF. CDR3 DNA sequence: TGTGCCAGCACAACCCTCCGGGGGCCAGTTTCAGAGACCCAGTACTTC.

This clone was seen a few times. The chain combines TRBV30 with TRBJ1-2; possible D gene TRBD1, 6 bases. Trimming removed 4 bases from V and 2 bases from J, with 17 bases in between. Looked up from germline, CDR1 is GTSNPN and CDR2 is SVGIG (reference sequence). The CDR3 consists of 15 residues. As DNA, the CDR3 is TGTGCCTGGAAGCGGGGGGCCCACGTAAACTATGGCTACACCTTC. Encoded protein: CAWKRGAHVNYGYTF.